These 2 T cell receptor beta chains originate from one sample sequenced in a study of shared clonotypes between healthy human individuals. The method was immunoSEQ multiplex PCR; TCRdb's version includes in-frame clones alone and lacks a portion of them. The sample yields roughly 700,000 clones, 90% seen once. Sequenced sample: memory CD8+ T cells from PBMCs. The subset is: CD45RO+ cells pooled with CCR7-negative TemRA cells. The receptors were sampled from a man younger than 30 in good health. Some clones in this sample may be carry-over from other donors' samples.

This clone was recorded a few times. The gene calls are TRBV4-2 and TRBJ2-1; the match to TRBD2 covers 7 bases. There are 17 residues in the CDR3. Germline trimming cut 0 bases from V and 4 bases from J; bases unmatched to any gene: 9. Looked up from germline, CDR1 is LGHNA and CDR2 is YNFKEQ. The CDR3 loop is CASSQDSLLALYNEQFF. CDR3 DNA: TGTGCCAGCAGCCAAGATTCTTTACTAGCGCTTTACAATGAGCAGTTCTTC.

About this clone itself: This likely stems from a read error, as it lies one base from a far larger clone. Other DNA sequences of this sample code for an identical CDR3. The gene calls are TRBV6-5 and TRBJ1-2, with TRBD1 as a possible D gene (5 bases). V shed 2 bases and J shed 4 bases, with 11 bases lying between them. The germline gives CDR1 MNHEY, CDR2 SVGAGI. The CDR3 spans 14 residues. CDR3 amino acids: CASSYEGQSYGYTF. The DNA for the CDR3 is TGTGCCAGCAGTTACGAGGGGCAGAGCTATGGCTACACCTTC.